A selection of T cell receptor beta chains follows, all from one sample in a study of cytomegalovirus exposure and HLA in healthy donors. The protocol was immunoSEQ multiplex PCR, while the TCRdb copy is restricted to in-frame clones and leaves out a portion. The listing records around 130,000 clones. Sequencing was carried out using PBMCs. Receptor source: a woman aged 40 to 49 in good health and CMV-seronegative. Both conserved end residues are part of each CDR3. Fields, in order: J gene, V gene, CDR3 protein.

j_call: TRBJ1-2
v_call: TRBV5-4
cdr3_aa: CASSPSGGNYGYTF

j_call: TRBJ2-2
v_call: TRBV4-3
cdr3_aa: CASSQVAGQGPSDTGELFF

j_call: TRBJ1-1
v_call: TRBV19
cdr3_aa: CASSIGFDRNTEAFF

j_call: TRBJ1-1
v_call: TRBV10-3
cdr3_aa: CAITGQRNTEAFF

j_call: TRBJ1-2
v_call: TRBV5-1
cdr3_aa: CASSSEGQGAKGYTF

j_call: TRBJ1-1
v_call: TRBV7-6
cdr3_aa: CASSPQTHRNTEAFF

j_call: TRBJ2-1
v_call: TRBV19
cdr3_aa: CASSIPLGGGQFF

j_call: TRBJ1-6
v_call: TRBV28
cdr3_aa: CASSRTGGDSPLHF

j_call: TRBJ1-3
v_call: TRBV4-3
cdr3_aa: CASSPQLVGQLSGNTIYF

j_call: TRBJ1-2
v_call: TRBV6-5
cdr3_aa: CASSYSTGPYGYTF

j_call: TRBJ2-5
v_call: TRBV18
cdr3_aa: CASSPGTGGRETQYF

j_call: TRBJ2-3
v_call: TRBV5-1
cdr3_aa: CASSFGQGWADTQYF

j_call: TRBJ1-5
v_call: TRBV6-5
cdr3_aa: CASSSTGGNQPQHF

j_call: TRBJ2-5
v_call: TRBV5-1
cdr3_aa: CASSLAGSLAGGRETQYF

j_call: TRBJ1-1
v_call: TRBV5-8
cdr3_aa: CASSGYRGRNTEAFF

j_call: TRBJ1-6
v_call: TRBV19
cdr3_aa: CASSSRQAISPLHF

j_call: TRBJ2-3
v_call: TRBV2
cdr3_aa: CASSAGGGAEDTQYF

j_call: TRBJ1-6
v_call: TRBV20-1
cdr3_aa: CSLYGTVLHF

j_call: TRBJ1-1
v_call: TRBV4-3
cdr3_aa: CASSPTPLTEAFF

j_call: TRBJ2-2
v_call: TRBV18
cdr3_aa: CASSPRTLDTGELFF

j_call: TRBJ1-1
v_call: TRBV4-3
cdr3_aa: CASSPGGAGDTEAFF

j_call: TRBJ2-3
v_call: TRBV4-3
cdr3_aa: CASSSTPTDTQYF

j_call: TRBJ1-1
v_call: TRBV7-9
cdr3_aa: CASSLAFSGGEAFF

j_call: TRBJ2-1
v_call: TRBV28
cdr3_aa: CASTAGQSSYNEQFF

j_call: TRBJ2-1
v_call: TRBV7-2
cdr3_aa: CASSLHAASGYNEQFF

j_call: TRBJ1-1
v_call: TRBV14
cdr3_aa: CASSPGMNTEAFF

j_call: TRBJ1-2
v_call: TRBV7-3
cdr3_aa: CASSSATGYGYTF

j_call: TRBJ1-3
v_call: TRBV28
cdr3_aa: CASWTQGTGNTIYF

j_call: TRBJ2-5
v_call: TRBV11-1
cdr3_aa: CASSPRDTARETQYF

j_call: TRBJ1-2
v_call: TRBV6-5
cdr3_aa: CASLPGGNYGYTF

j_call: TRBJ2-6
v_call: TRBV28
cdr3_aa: CASRGQGSGANVLTF

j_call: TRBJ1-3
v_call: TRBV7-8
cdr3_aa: CASPQVRPRGGNSGNTIYF

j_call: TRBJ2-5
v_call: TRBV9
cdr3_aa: CASSVLAGGLETQYF

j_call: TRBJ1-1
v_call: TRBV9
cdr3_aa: CASSVAGQGGTEAFF

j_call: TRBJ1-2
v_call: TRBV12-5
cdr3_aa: CASGPSYEGYTF

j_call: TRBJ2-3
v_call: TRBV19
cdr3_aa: CASSGGLAGTPSTDTQYF

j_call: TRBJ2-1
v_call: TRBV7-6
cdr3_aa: CASSPSRSYNEQFF

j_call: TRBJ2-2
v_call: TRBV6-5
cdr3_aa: CASSNHGELFF

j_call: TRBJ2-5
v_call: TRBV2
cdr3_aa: CASNPDVRETQYF

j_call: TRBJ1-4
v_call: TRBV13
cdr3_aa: CASSPSRTGATNEKLFF

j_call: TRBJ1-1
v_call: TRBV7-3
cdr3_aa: CASSLTGTGVVTPEAFF

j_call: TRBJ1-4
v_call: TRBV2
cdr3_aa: CASAGQYNEKLFF

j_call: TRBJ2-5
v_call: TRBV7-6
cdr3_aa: CASSPTARPQETQYF

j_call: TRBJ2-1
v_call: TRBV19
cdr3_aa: CASYSGTRGANEQFF

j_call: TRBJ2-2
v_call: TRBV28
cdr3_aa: CASHKERRTGELFF

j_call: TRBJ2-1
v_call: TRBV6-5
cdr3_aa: CASRPRDRVWGEQFF

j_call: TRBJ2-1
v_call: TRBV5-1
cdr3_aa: CASSLAGFNEQFF

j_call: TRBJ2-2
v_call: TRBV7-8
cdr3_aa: CASSQRRTGGFTGELFF

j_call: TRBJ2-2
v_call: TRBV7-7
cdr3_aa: CASSAQAGGFGELFF

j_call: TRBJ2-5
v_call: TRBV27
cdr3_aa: CAALSISSQETQYF